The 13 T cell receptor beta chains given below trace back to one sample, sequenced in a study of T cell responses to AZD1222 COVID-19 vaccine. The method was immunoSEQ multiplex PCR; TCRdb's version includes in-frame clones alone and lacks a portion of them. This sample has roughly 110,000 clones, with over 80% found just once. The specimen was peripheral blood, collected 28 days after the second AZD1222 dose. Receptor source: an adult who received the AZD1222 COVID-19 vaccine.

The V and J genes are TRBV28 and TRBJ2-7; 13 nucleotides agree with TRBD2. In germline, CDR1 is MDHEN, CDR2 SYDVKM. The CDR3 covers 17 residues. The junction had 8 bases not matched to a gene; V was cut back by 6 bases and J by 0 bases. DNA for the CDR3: TGTGCCAGCAGCCGGACTAGCGGGGGCCCCAGCTCCTACGAGCAGTACTTC. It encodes CASSRTSGGPSSYEQYF.

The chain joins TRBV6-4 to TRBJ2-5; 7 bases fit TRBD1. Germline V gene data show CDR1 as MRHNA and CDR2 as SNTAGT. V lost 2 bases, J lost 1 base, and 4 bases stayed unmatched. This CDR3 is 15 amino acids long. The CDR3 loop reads CASSDKAGGQETQYF. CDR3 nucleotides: TGTGCCAGCAGTGACAAAGCAGGGGGCCAAGAGACCCAGTACTTC.

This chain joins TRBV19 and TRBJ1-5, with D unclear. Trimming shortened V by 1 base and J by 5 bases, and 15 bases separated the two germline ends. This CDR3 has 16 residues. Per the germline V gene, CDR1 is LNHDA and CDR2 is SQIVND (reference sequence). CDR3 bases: TGTGCCAGTAGTATAGGGTGGACCCCCTCGCATCAGCCCCAGCATTTT. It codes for CASSIGWTPSHQPQHF.

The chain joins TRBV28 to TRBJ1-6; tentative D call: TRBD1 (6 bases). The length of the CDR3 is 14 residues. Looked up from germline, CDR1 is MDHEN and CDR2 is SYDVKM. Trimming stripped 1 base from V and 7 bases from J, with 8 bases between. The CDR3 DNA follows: TGTGCCAGCAGTTTATTGAGGGGGAATTCACCCCTCCACTTT. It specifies CASSLLRGNSPLHF.

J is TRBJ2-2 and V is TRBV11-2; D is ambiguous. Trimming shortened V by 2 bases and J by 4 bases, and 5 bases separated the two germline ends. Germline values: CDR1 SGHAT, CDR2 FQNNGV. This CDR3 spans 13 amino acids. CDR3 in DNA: TGTGCCAGCAGCTTAAAAGGCACCGGGGAGCTGTTTTTT. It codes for CASSLKGTGELFF.

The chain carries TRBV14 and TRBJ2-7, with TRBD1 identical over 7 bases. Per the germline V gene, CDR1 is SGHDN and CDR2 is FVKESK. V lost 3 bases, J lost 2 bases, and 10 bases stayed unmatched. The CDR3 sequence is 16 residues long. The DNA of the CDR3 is TGTGCCAGCAGCCACGGGCAGGGGGAAACGACCTACGAGCAGTACTTC. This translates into CASSHGQGETTYEQYF.

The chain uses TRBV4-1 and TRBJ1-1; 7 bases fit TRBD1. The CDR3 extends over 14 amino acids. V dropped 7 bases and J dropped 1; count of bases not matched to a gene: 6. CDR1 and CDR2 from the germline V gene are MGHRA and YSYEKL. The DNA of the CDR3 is TGCGCCAGCATCCCCACAGGGGCGAACACTGAAGCTTTCTTT. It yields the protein CASIPTGANTEAFF.

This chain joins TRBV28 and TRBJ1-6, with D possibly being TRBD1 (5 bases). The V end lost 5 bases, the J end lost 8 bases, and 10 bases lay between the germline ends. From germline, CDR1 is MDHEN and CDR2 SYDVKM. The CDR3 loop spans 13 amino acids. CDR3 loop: CASSPGLDSPLHF. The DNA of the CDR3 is TGTGCCAGCAGTCCAGGGTTGGATTCACCCCTCCACTTT. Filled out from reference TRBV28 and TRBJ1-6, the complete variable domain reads DVKVTQSSRYLVKRTGEKVFLECVQDMDHENMFWYRQDPGLGLRLIYFSYDVKMKEKGDIPEGYSVSREKKERFSLILESASTNQTSMYLCASSPGLDSPLHFGNGTRLTVT.

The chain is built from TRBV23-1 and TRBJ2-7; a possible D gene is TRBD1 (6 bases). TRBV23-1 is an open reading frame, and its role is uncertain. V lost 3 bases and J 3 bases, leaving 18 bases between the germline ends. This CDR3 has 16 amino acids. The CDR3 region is CASSQHRDMDLYEQYF. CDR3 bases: TGCGCCAGCAGTCAGCACCGGGACATGGACCTCTACGAGCAGTACTTC.

The CDR3 loop is CASTPGGGTEAFF. The CDR3, as DNA: TGTGCCAGCACTCCTGGGGGCGGTACTGAAGCTTTCTTT. This chain connects TRBV27 to TRBJ1-1; perhaps TRBD1 as D (6 bases). CDR1 and CDR2 (germline): MNHEY, SMNVEV (reference sequence). The CDR3 totals 13 residues. Trimming took off 7 bases at V and 5 bases at J, with 14 bases between the two ends.

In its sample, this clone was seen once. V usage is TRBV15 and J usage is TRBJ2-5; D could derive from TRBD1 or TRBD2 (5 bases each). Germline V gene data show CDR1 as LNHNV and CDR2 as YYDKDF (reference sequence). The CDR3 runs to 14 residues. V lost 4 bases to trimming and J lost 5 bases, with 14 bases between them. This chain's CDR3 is CATSKFPGAETQYF. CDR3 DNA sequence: TGTGCCACCAGCAAATTCCCCGGGGCGGAGACCCAGTACTTC.

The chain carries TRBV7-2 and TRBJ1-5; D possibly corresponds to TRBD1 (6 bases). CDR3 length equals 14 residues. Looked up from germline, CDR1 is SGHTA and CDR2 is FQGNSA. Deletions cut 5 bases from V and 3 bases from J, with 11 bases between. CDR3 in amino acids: CASSEDRVNQPQHF. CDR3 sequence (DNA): TGTGCCAGCAGCGAGGACAGAGTCAATCAGCCCCAGCATTTT.

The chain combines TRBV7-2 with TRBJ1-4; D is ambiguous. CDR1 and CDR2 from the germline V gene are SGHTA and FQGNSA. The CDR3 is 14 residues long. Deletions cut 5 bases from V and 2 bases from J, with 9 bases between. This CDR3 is CASSLDGTNEKLFF. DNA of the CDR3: TGTGCCAGCAGCCTAGACGGCACTAATGAAAAACTGTTTTTT.